The rows below give T cell receptor beta chains drawn from one sample of a study of blood T cell repertoires in COVID-19. Sequencing was performed with immunoSEQ multiplex PCR; in TCRdb, only in-frame clones are kept and a portion is missing. The sample comprises roughly 430,000 clones, 70% to 90% of which are singletons, and approximately 1.5% rests with the top ten. The specimen was PBMCs or T cells enriched from blood (not recorded which). All receptors come from a woman aged 18-29 years who had been exposed to COVID-19. Both conserved end residues are part of each CDR3. The D gene is left open where the match is weak. Clone size is not always given. Where it is, it says once, few, many or a class for expanded clones.

clone size: NA
D gene: NA
J gene: TRBJ2-3
V gene: TRBV19
CDR3 DNA: TGTGCCAGTAGTCTCCCTACAGGAGATACGCAGTATTTT
CDR3 protein: CASSLPTGDTQYF

clone size: NA
D gene: NA
J gene: TRBJ1-4
V gene: TRBV6-5
CDR3 DNA: TGTGCCAGCAGTTCCCCCTCCAGGGGAGATGAAAAACTGTTTTTT
CDR3 protein: CASSSPSRGDEKLFF

clone size: NA
D gene: NA
J gene: TRBJ2-3
V gene: TRBV10-3
CDR3 DNA: TGTGCCATCAGTGAGTCGATGGCCCCGATGGATACGCAGTATTTT
CDR3 protein: CAISESMAPMDTQYF

clone size: NA
D gene: TRBD1
J gene: TRBJ1-1
V gene: TRBV27
CDR3 DNA: TGTGCCAGCCACGGACAGGGGGCGCGGAACACTGAAGCTTTCTTT
CDR3 protein: CASHGQGARNTEAFF

clone size: NA
D gene: TRBD1
J gene: TRBJ1-1
V gene: TRBV27
CDR3 DNA: TGTGCCAGCAGTTCGGGGGCAGGGGGAAACACTGAAGCTTTCTTT
CDR3 protein: CASSSGAGGNTEAFF

clone size: NA
D gene: NA
J gene: TRBJ1-1
V gene: TRBV3-1/TRBV3-2
CDR3 DNA: TGTGCCAGCAGCCAGGGCCACCAGAACACTGAAGCTTTCTTT
CDR3 protein: CASSQGHQNTEAFF

clone size: NA
D gene: NA
J gene: TRBJ1-2
V gene: TRBV29-1
CDR3 DNA: TGCAGCGTTGGGACAGCGTCCAGTAACTATGGCTACACCTTC
CDR3 protein: CSVGTASSNYGYTF

clone size: NA
D gene: TRBD1
J gene: TRBJ1-1
V gene: TRBV11-2
CDR3 DNA: TGTGCCAGCAGCCACTACCTTGAGGACAGGGCGAAGAATGAAGCTTTCTTT
CDR3 protein: CASSHYLEDRAKNEAFF

clone size: NA
D gene: TRBD1
J gene: TRBJ2-1
V gene: TRBV24-1
CDR3 DNA: TGTGCCACCAGGACCAGTCTCGGTGCGGGACAGGGGGGGAATGAGCAGTTCTTC
CDR3 protein: CATRTSLGAGQGGNEQFF

clone size: NA
D gene: NA
J gene: TRBJ2-7
V gene: TRBV28
CDR3 DNA: TGTGCCAGCACCCAGGGGTATGGCCATTACGAGCAGTACTTC
CDR3 protein: CASTQGYGHYEQYF

clone size: NA
D gene: NA
J gene: TRBJ2-7
V gene: TRBV4-2
CDR3 DNA: TGTGCCAGCAGCCAAGATAGAAGCCTAGGGAGTAGCTACGAGCAGTACTTC
CDR3 protein: CASSQDRSLGSSYEQYF

clone size: NA
D gene: TRBD1
J gene: TRBJ1-5
V gene: TRBV7-8
CDR3 DNA: TGTGCCAGCAGCCCCGGGACAGGGTTTCAGCCCCAGCATTTT
CDR3 protein: CASSPGTGFQPQHF

clone size: NA
D gene: TRBD1
J gene: TRBJ1-1
V gene: TRBV19
CDR3 DNA: TGTGCCAGTTTCCAGACAGGGGGCACTGAAGCTTTCTTT
CDR3 protein: CASFQTGGTEAFF

clone size: NA
D gene: TRBD1
J gene: TRBJ1-1
V gene: TRBV25-1
CDR3 DNA: TGTGCCAGCTCGAGGACAGGGAACACTGAAGCTTTCTTT
CDR3 protein: CASSRTGNTEAFF

clone size: NA
D gene: TRBD2
J gene: TRBJ2-7
V gene: TRBV7-9
CDR3 DNA: TGTGCCAGCAGCTCGGGACTAGCGGGAATAGTGAAGCCCTACGAGCAGTACTTC
CDR3 protein: CASSSGLAGIVKPYEQYF

clone size: NA
D gene: NA
J gene: TRBJ2-2
V gene: TRBV13
CDR3 DNA: TGTGCCAGCAGCCTTAGTGGGCGCACGCGCGCCGGGGAGCTGTTTTTT
CDR3 protein: CASSLSGRTRAGELFF

clone size: few
D gene: TRBD2
J gene: TRBJ2-5
V gene: TRBV6-2/TRBV6-3
CDR3 DNA: TGTGCCAGCAGTTACCATCCTCTAGCGGGGGCACAAGAGACCCAGTACTTC
CDR3 protein: CASSYHPLAGAQETQYF

clone size: NA
D gene: TRBD2
J gene: TRBJ2-1
V gene: TRBV4-3
CDR3 DNA: TGCGCCAGCAGCCTAGCGGGGAGCTCCTACAATGAGCAGTTCTTC
CDR3 protein: CASSLAGSSYNEQFF

clone size: NA
D gene: TRBD2
J gene: TRBJ2-2
V gene: TRBV19
CDR3 DNA: TGTGCCAGTAGTACGGGACTAGCGAACACCGGGGAGCTGTTTTTT
CDR3 protein: CASSTGLANTGELFF

clone size: few
D gene: NA
J gene: TRBJ2-1
V gene: TRBV14
CDR3 DNA: TGTGCCAGCAGCCGGGGCCTGAGCTCCTACAATGAGCAGTTCTTC
CDR3 protein: CASSRGLSSYNEQFF

clone size: few
D gene: TRBD2
J gene: TRBJ2-1
V gene: TRBV18
CDR3 DNA: TGTGCCAGCTCACCAATCGCCGCGAGCGGGAGCGGCGAGCAGTTCTTC
CDR3 protein: CASSPIAASGSGEQFF

clone size: NA
D gene: TRBD2
J gene: TRBJ2-5
V gene: TRBV28
CDR3 DNA: TGTGCCAGCAGTTTGTCGGGAGGAGAGACCCAGTACTTC
CDR3 protein: CASSLSGGETQYF

clone size: once
D gene: NA
J gene: TRBJ2-7
V gene: TRBV5-6
CDR3 DNA: TGTGCCAGCAGCTTGGCGAGCTCCTACGAGCAGTACTTC
CDR3 protein: CASSLASSYEQYF

clone size: NA
D gene: NA
J gene: TRBJ1-6
V gene: TRBV30
CDR3 DNA: TGTGCCTGTCCCTCAGTTTCCTATAATTCACCCCTCCACTTT
CDR3 protein: CACPSVSYNSPLHF

clone size: NA
D gene: NA
J gene: TRBJ2-3
V gene: TRBV7-9
CDR3 DNA: TGTGCCAGCAGCTTATCTGGGAGTAAGGAGGGCACAGATACGCAGTATTTT
CDR3 protein: CASSLSGSKEGTDTQYF

clone size: NA
D gene: NA
J gene: TRBJ2-7
V gene: TRBV24-1
CDR3 DNA: TGTGCCACCAGTGATTCAGGGGTCTACGAGCAGTACTTC
CDR3 protein: CATSDSGVYEQYF

clone size: once
D gene: TRBD2
J gene: TRBJ2-3
V gene: TRBV7-2
CDR3 DNA: TGTGCCAGCAGCCAACCTAGCGGGAGGTGGACAGATACGCAGTATTTT
CDR3 protein: CASSQPSGRWTDTQYF

clone size: NA
D gene: NA
J gene: TRBJ1-2
V gene: TRBV28
CDR3 DNA: TGTGCCGTTGGGTCGGGGGGCATAGGCTATGGCTACACCTTC
CDR3 protein: CAVGSGGIGYGYTF

clone size: NA
D gene: NA
J gene: TRBJ2-3
V gene: TRBV28
CDR3 DNA: TGTGCCAGCAAGGCCGGGACTAGCACAGATACGCAGTATTTT
CDR3 protein: CASKAGTSTDTQYF

clone size: once
D gene: NA
J gene: TRBJ2-7
V gene: TRBV25-1
CDR3 DNA: TGTGCCAGCAGTGAACAACCGGCGGCGGGGCAGTACTTC
CDR3 protein: CASSEQPAAGQYF

clone size: NA
D gene: TRBD1
J gene: TRBJ2-1
V gene: TRBV7-2
CDR3 DNA: TGTGCCAGCAGCCAAACTTCCGGGACAGGGGTCAATGAGCAGTTCTTC
CDR3 protein: CASSQTSGTGVNEQFF

clone size: NA
D gene: TRBD1
J gene: TRBJ2-1
V gene: TRBV6-1
CDR3 DNA: TGTGCCAGCAGTGAAGTGGAGACAGGGGGTTACGAGCAGTTCTTC
CDR3 protein: CASSEVETGGYEQFF

clone size: NA
D gene: NA
J gene: TRBJ2-5
V gene: TRBV19
CDR3 DNA: TGTGCCAGTAGTATTGGAGGCGAGTTCCGCCAAGAGACCCAGTACTTC
CDR3 protein: CASSIGGEFRQETQYF

clone size: NA
D gene: TRBD2
J gene: TRBJ2-7
V gene: TRBV9
CDR3 DNA: TGTGCCAGCACTGCTGGGCTAGCGGCCTCCTACGAGCAGTACTTC
CDR3 protein: CASTAGLAASYEQYF

clone size: NA
D gene: NA
J gene: TRBJ1-5
V gene: TRBV21-1
CDR3 DNA: TGTGCCAGCAGCAAAAAGGGACAGGGGGCGGGTCAGCCCCAGCATTTT
CDR3 protein: CASSKKGQGAGQPQHF

clone size: NA
D gene: NA
J gene: TRBJ1-2
V gene: TRBV28
CDR3 DNA: TGTGCCAGCAGCGGACAGACCTTAGCTAACTATGGCTACACCTTC
CDR3 protein: CASSGQTLANYGYTF

clone size: once
D gene: NA
J gene: TRBJ2-7
V gene: TRBV4-2
CDR3 DNA: TGTGCCAGCAGCCTAGCGGTTAGCTCCTACGAGCAGTACTTC
CDR3 protein: CASSLAVSSYEQYF

clone size: NA
D gene: NA
J gene: TRBJ1-5
V gene: TRBV15
CDR3 DNA: TGTGCCACCAGCAACAGTAATCAGCCCCAGCATTTT
CDR3 protein: CATSNSNQPQHF

clone size: NA
D gene: TRBD2
J gene: TRBJ2-7
V gene: TRBV28
CDR3 DNA: TGTGCCAGCAGTTTAGCGGGGGTCAGCTCCTACGAGCAGTACTTC
CDR3 protein: CASSLAGVSSYEQYF

clone size: NA
D gene: TRBD2
J gene: TRBJ2-5
V gene: TRBV28
CDR3 DNA: TGTGCCAGCAGTTTATTTCCTAGCGGGGGGCAAGAGACCCAGTACTTC
CDR3 protein: CASSLFPSGGQETQYF

clone size: NA
D gene: NA
J gene: TRBJ1-2
V gene: TRBV12-3/TRBV12-4
CDR3 DNA: TGTGCCAGCAGTTTCGGCGGGGACTATGGCTACACCTTC
CDR3 protein: CASSFGGDYGYTF

clone size: NA
D gene: NA
J gene: TRBJ2-3
V gene: TRBV11-1
CDR3 DNA: TGTGCCAGCAGCTTAGCGGGACAACGCACAGATACGCAGTATTTT
CDR3 protein: CASSLAGQRTDTQYF

clone size: NA
D gene: NA
J gene: TRBJ1-2
V gene: TRBV5-4
CDR3 DNA: TGTGCCAGCAGCTTATTTAACACGCAGGACTATGGCTACACCTTC
CDR3 protein: CASSLFNTQDYGYTF

clone size: NA
D gene: NA
J gene: TRBJ2-3
V gene: TRBV11-3
CDR3 DNA: TGTGCCAGCAGCTCTAAGATGACAGGCACAGATACGCAGTATTTT
CDR3 protein: CASSSKMTGTDTQYF

clone size: NA
D gene: NA
J gene: TRBJ2-2
V gene: TRBV6-2/TRBV6-3
CDR3 DNA: TGTGCCAGCAGTTACTCACTCCAGGGGTGGTCCGGGGAGCTGTTTTTT
CDR3 protein: CASSYSLQGWSGELFF

clone size: NA
D gene: TRBD2
J gene: TRBJ2-7
V gene: TRBV29-1
CDR3 DNA: TGCAGCGTTGTATCGGGTAGCGGGAAAGTATACGAGCAGTACTTC
CDR3 protein: CSVVSGSGKVYEQYF

clone size: NA
D gene: TRBD1
J gene: TRBJ2-1
V gene: TRBV28
CDR3 DNA: TGTGCCAGCCTGAGGCCCCAGGGGGCATACAATGAGCAGTTCTTC
CDR3 protein: CASLRPQGAYNEQFF

clone size: NA
D gene: NA
J gene: TRBJ1-2
V gene: TRBV23-1
CDR3 DNA: TGCGCCAGCAGTCAATCGTGGAGGGACCTGCTATATGGCTACACCTTC
CDR3 protein: CASSQSWRDLLYGYTF

clone size: NA
D gene: NA
J gene: TRBJ1-3
V gene: TRBV27
CDR3 DNA: TGTGCCAGCAGTTTATCCCCCCCCGGGATATCTGGAAACACCATATATTTT
CDR3 protein: CASSLSPPGISGNTIYF

clone size: NA
D gene: TRBD1
J gene: TRBJ1-1
V gene: TRBV29-1
CDR3 DNA: TGCAGCGTCGCGGGACAGGGGGCCACTGAAGCTTTCTTT
CDR3 protein: CSVAGQGATEAFF

clone size: NA
D gene: TRBD1
J gene: TRBJ1-2
V gene: TRBV30
CDR3 DNA: TGTGCCTGGAAAATGGGGACAGGGGGTTACTATGGCTACACCTTC
CDR3 protein: CAWKMGTGGYYGYTF

clone size: NA
D gene: TRBD1
J gene: TRBJ1-5
V gene: TRBV28
CDR3 DNA: TGTGCCAGCCGCGGACAGGGGATGAGACGGGGCAATCAGCCCCAGCATTTT
CDR3 protein: CASRGQGMRRGNQPQHF

clone size: NA
D gene: TRBD1
J gene: TRBJ2-2
V gene: TRBV5-1
CDR3 DNA: TGCGCCAGCAGCCACCCGGACAGGGGGTTGGCCGGGGAGCTGTTTTTT
CDR3 protein: CASSHPDRGLAGELFF

clone size: once
D gene: TRBD1
J gene: TRBJ1-5
V gene: TRBV28
CDR3 DNA: TGTGCCAGCAGACTCCTCCGGGGACAGCTCAATCAGCCCCAGCATTTT
CDR3 protein: CASRLLRGQLNQPQHF

clone size: NA
D gene: TRBD1
J gene: TRBJ2-7
V gene: TRBV6-5
CDR3 DNA: TGTGCCAGCAACCCGGGACAGATAATCCGGGAGCAGTACTTC
CDR3 protein: CASNPGQIIREQYF

clone size: NA
D gene: NA
J gene: TRBJ2-1
V gene: TRBV25-1
CDR3 DNA: TGTGCCAGCAGTGAACTTCGCGGAGGGAATGAGCAGTTCTTC
CDR3 protein: CASSELRGGNEQFF

clone size: few
D gene: TRBD1
J gene: TRBJ1-2
V gene: TRBV28
CDR3 DNA: TGTGCCAGCAGCTGGGACAGGGGGCAAGGCTACACCTTC
CDR3 protein: CASSWDRGQGYTF

clone size: NA
D gene: TRBD2
J gene: TRBJ2-7
V gene: TRBV7-2
CDR3 DNA: TGTGCCAGCAGCCCCTATAGCGGGGACTCCTACGAGCAGTACTTC
CDR3 protein: CASSPYSGDSYEQYF

clone size: NA
D gene: NA
J gene: TRBJ2-6
V gene: TRBV3-1/TRBV3-2
CDR3 DNA: TGTGCCAGCAGCCAAGGGCTCCCTGGGGCCAACGTCCTGACTTTC
CDR3 protein: CASSQGLPGANVLTF